This TCR beta chain comes out of a study of CD8 T cells in ankylosing spondylitis. The CDR3 has 12 residues. Trimming pared 6 bases from V and 1 base from J, leaving 10 bases between. Germline V gene data show CDR1 as SQVTM and CDR2 as ANQGSEA. This clonotype was observed at least ten times. The antigen is undetermined. TCRdb itself ran the 5' RACE reads through MiXCR, one entry per CDR3 protein. Of about 510,000 distinct CDR3 sequences listed, roughly 5% are singletons. Overall study findings and caveats: Within ankylosing spondylitis blood, a TCR beta motif made up of under 10 highly homologous variants appeared to be characteristic.

Sequenced input: blood, either unsorted or a sorted T cell fraction (not recorded which). The TCR comes from a male donor with ankylosing spondylitis. V gene TRBV29-1 combines with J gene TRBJ2-7; D is perhaps TRBD2 (6 bases). The CDR3 coding sequence is TGCAGCGTCGGTGGGGGGTCCTACGAGCAGTACTTC. Translation: CSVGGGSYEQYF.